Shown below are 21 T cell receptor beta chains from a single sample sequenced in a study of blood T cell repertoires in COVID-19. Sequencing was performed with immunoSEQ multiplex PCR; in TCRdb, only in-frame clones are kept and a portion is missing. The sample lists about 240,000 clones, around 86% seen once, with 9% to 15% in the top ten. The source material was peripheral blood. Receptor source: an elderly man with acute or convalescent COVID-19.

The chain employs TRBV9 and TRBJ1-1, with 7 bases fitting TRBD1. V gave up 3 bases and J gave up 3 bases; unmatched junction bases: 5. The germline V gene encodes CDR1 SGDLS and CDR2 YYNGEE. This CDR3 has 14 residues. The CDR3 protein is CASSGGRGYTEAFF. The CDR3 DNA follows: TGTGCCAGCAGCGGCGGCAGGGGGTACACTGAAGCTTTCTTT. The entire variable domain, with the rest obtained from reference TRBV9 and TRBJ1-1, is as follows: DSGVTQTPKHLITATGQRVTLRCSPRSGDLSVYWYQQSLDQGLQFLIQYYNGEERAKGNILERFSAQQFPDLHSELNLSSLELGDSALYFCASSGGRGYTEAFFGQGTRLTVV.

This clone was seen more than once but under ten times. The J gene is TRBJ1-4, the V gene TRBV7-2, with D possibly being TRBD1 (5 bases). The V and J ends lost 7 bases and 4 bases respectively, with 16 bases between them. Looked up from germline, CDR1 is SGHTA and CDR2 is FQGNSA. The length of the CDR3 is 15 residues. CDR3 region: CASNRDGGFNEKLFF. The CDR3 DNA reads as TGTGCCAGCAACAGAGATGGGGGGTTTAATGAAAAACTGTTTTTT.

The CDR3 nucleotides are TGTGCCAGCGCCGACAGGCGGGCCTACGAGCAGTACTTC. It encodes CASADRRAYEQYF. The chain recombines TRBV3-1 (or the pseudogene TRBV3-2) with TRBJ2-7; a possible D gene is TRBD1 (6 bases). CDR1 and CDR2 from the germline V gene are LGHDT and YNNKEL (reference sequence). The CDR3 totals 13 residues. Trimming stripped 8 bases from V and 2 bases from J, with 13 bases between.

The chain uses TRBV18 and TRBJ2-4; D possibly corresponds to TRBD1 (5 bases). The V gene's germline CDR1 is KGHSH and CDR2 LQKENI. There are 14 residues in the CDR3. V shed 1 base and J shed 2 bases, with 6 bases lying between them. The CDR3 loop is CASSPQGTKNIQYF. CDR3 nucleotide sequence: TGTGCCAGCTCACCACAGGGGACCAAAAACATTCAGTACTTC.

V is TRBV5-1 and J is TRBJ2-3; tentative D call: TRBD1 (6 bases). Per the germline V gene, CDR1 is SGHRS and CDR2 is YFSETQ. The CDR3 consists of 14 residues. The V end was cut by 4 bases, the J end by 2 bases, with 11 bases between. As DNA, the CDR3 is TGCGCCAGCAGCATGGACAGTCCCACAGATACGCAGTATTTT. It is translated as CASSMDSPTDTQYF.

This chain joins TRBV16 and TRBJ1-5; 7 bases map to TRBD1. CDR3 length equals 14 residues. Trimming removed 0 bases from V and 4 bases from J; junction bases left unmatched: 0. CDR1 KGHSY and CDR2 FQNENV come from the germline V gene. In DNA form, the CDR3 reads TGTGCCAGCAGCCAATCGACAGGGAATCAGCCCCAGCATTTT. Translated, it gives CASSQSTGNQPQHF.

V gene TRBV11-2 combines with J gene TRBJ2-3, with a weak D call TRBD2 (7 bases). Trimming removed 1 base at V and 6 bases at J, with 14 bases between. Looked up from germline, CDR1 is SGHAT and CDR2 is FQNNGV. The CDR3 is made up of 15 amino acids. CDR3 region: CASSLAGGRLDTQYF. The CDR3 nucleotides read TGTGCCAGCAGCTTAGCGGGGGGCCGCCTTGATACGCAGTATTTT.

This clone has only a few counts. The chain is built from TRBV5-1 and TRBJ2-3; D possibly corresponds to TRBD2 (6 bases). Germline-derived CDR1 and CDR2 are SGHRS and YFSETQ. V dropped 4 bases and J dropped 0 bases, with 12 bases sitting between them. This CDR3 is 15 amino acids long. The CDR3 sequence: CASSPGDPSTDTQYF. Here the CDR3 DNA reads TGCGCCAGCAGCCCGGGGGACCCCAGCACAGATACGCAGTATTTT.

This chain joins TRBV28 and TRBJ2-7; 9 bases are a match to TRBD1. Looked up from germline, CDR1 is MDHEN and CDR2 is SYDVKM. CDR3 size: 13 residues. CDR3 nucleotide sequence: TGTGCGACAAGGGACAGGGCTAGAAGGGAGCAGTACTTC. Its translation is CATRDRARREQYF.

The chain uses TRBV4-3 and TRBJ1-6; possible D gene TRBD1, 5 bases. V was pared by 0 bases and J by 8 bases, with 11 bases between. The CDR3 is 15 amino acids. The V gene's germline CDR1 is LGHNA and CDR2 YSLEER. CDR3 DNA sequence: TGCGCCAGCAGCCAAGAAGCAGGGCAGGATTCACCCCTCCACTTT. Translating gives CASSQEAGQDSPLHF.

The rearrangement links TRBV6-2 or TRBV6-3 to TRBJ2-3; tentative D call: TRBD2 (5 bases). V lost 4 bases to trimming and J lost 2 bases, with 7 bases between them. CDR3 length: 13 residues. CDR1 is MNHEY and CDR2 is SVGEGT in the germline V gene. The CDR3 nucleotides are TGTGCCAGCAGTTCGGACTTCACAGATACGCAGTATTTT. As protein: CASSSDFTDTQYF.

The rearrangement uses TRBV28 and TRBJ2-3; D gene ambiguous. The germline V gene has CDR1 MDHEN and CDR2 SYDVKM. Trimming removed 10 bases from V and 2 bases from J, with 4 bases in between. The CDR3 is 10 amino acids. The DNA of the CDR3 is TGTGCCACAATCACAGATACGCAGTATTTT. Its protein is CATITDTQYF.

The J gene is TRBJ2-7, the V gene TRBV2, with 9 bases identical to TRBD1. Losses at the gene ends were 6 bases for V and 9 bases for J; bases not matched to a gene: 27. The CDR3 length is 19 residues. Germline CDR1 reads SNHLY; CDR2 reads FYNNEI. The CDR3 DNA follows: TGTGCCAGCAGCAAGGAGGGGACAGGGACATTCCTCCCCCTGGGGGGGCAGTACTTC. This codes for CASSKEGTGTFLPLGGQYF.

This chain uses TRBV10-3 with TRBJ1-2; TRBD1 matches at 12 bases. V dropped 6 bases and J dropped 2; count of bases not matched to a gene: 7. The germline V gene encodes CDR1 ENHRY and CDR2 SYGVKD. This CDR3 is 16 amino acids long. The CDR3 loop is CAIRPPGQGANYGYTF. The CDR3 nucleotides read TGTGCCATCAGACCCCCGGGACAGGGGGCGAACTATGGCTACACCTTC.

The chain combines TRBV20-1 with TRBJ1-5; D might be TRBD1 (6 bases). Trimming removed 3 bases from V and 3 bases from J, with 12 bases in between. This CDR3 has 14 residues. The germline V gene has CDR1 DFQATT and CDR2 SNEGSKA (reference sequence). The CDR3 sequence is CSASSRGSNQPQHF. The CDR3 DNA reads TGCAGTGCTAGTAGCAGGGGTTCCAATCAGCCCCAGCATTTT.

The chain joins TRBV5-1 to TRBJ2-1; tentative D call: TRBD2 (5 bases). Trimming took off 4 bases at V and 0 bases at J, with 11 bases between the two ends. In germline, CDR1 is SGHRS, CDR2 YFSETQ. This CDR3 is built from 15 residues. CDR3 amino acids: CASSLGGSSYNEQFF. DNA for the CDR3: TGCGCCAGCAGCCTGGGCGGGTCCTCCTACAATGAGCAGTTCTTC.

The chain recombines TRBV11-2 with TRBJ2-1, with TRBD2 matching over 14 bases. The V gene's germline CDR1 is SGHAT and CDR2 FQNNGV. The length of the CDR3 is 14 residues. V dropped 5 bases and J dropped 10; count of bases not matched to a gene: 4. The CDR3 coding sequence is TGTGCCAGCAGCCCGGGACTAGCGGGAGACGAGCAGTTCTTC. Its translation: CASSPGLAGDEQFF.

The gene calls are TRBV27 and TRBJ1-5, with D maybe TRBD1 (6 bases). The CDR3 has 15 residues. CDR1 and CDR2 (germline): MNHEY, SMNVEV (reference sequence). V lost 2 bases and J lost 5, with 13 bases in between. DNA for the CDR3: TGTGCCAGCAGTTTAGTCGGGGGGCAATATCAGCCCCAGCATTTT. Amino acids: CASSLVGGQYQPQHF.

This clone appeared a single time. The J gene is TRBJ1-5, the V gene TRBV28, with a weak D call TRBD1 (5 bases). Germline V lookup: CDR1 MDHEN, CDR2 SYDVKM. Trimming left V 4 bases short and J 7 bases short, with 11 bases between. This CDR3 comprises 13 residues. CDR3 amino acids: CASSYGWGQPQHF. CDR3 in DNA: TGTGCCAGCAGTTACGGGTGGGGCCAGCCCCAGCATTTT.

This chain joins TRBV9 and TRBJ2-1; possibly TRBD2 for D (5 bases). CDR3 length equals 15 residues. In germline, CDR1 is SGDLS, CDR2 YYNGEE. Trimming shortened V by 0 bases and J by 7 bases, and 14 bases separated the two germline ends. CDR3 sequence reads: CASSVAVGTGNEQFF. The CDR3 nucleotides read TGTGCCAGCAGCGTAGCGGTGGGCACGGGAAATGAGCAGTTCTTC.

J is TRBJ1-1 and V is TRBV5-1; tentative D call: TRBD1 (5 bases). The V gene lost 0 bases and the J gene lost 4 bases, with 13 bases spanning the gap. This CDR3 spans 15 amino acids. Germline V lookup: CDR1 SGHRS, CDR2 YFSETQ. As DNA, the CDR3 is TGCGCCAGCAGCTTGGCGGGCAGGGCTGGCACTGAAGCTTTCTTT. This gives the protein CASSLAGRAGTEAFF.